These 9 T cell receptor beta chains share one sample of origin, sequenced in a study of blood T cell repertoires in COVID-19. Profiling relied on immunoSEQ multiplex PCR, and the TCRdb table lists in-frame clones only, not all of them. The sample carries about 350,000 clones, around 90% recorded once. What was sequenced was peripheral blood. These receptor sequences come from a woman aged 18-29 years who had recovered from COVID-19.

The J gene is TRBJ1-5, the V gene TRBV6-5; D is undetermined. Germline V gene lookup returns CDR1 MNHEY and CDR2 SVGAGI. The CDR3 contains 14 residues. V was clipped by 6 bases and J by 0 bases, with 9 bases between them. As DNA, the CDR3 is TGTGCCAGCAGCCCGGGTTCTAGCAATCAGCCCCAGCATTTT. Translating it yields CASSPGSSNQPQHF.

The chain uses TRBV9 and TRBJ2-1; D may be TRBD2 (6 bases). The length of the CDR3 is 15 residues. Trimming stripped 0 bases from V and 6 bases from J, with 13 bases between. In germline, CDR1 is SGDLS, CDR2 YYNGEE. In nucleotides, the CDR3 is TGTGCCAGCAGCGTAGTCCCCAGACTAGTCAATGAGCAGTTCTTC. This encodes CASSVVPRLVNEQFF.

CDR3 loop: CASSQAGAVNEQFF. DNA for the CDR3: TGCGCCAGCAGCCAAGCAGGGGCGGTTAATGAGCAGTTCTTC. V gene TRBV4-3 combines with J gene TRBJ2-1; weak D call: TRBD1 (6 bases). Trimming shortened V by 1 base and J by 7 bases, and 11 bases separated the two germline ends. Germline V gives CDR1 LGHNA, CDR2 YSLEER. The CDR3 loop spans 14 amino acids.

This clone has just a few counts. This chain joins TRBV11-2 and TRBJ1-2, with 7 bases matching TRBD1. V trimming: 1 base; J trimming: 0 bases; junction bases outside the gene matches: 5. The CDR3 runs 16 residues. Germline V gene data show CDR1 as SGHAT and CDR2 as FQNNGV. The CDR3 DNA sequence: TGTGCCAGCAGCTTAGGTACAGGGGCGTCTAACTATGGCTACACCTTC. Protein sequence: CASSLGTGASNYGYTF.

The rearrangement links TRBV21-1 to TRBJ2-7; TRBD1 is taken as the D call from the table, unchecked against the DNA. TRBV21-1 is flagged as a pseudogene. There are 15 residues in the CDR3. The DNA of the CDR3 is TGTGCCAGCAGCACAGAAGGGGGCTACCCCTCCGAGCAGTACGTC. Encoded protein: CASSTEGGYPSEQYV.

This CDR3 is CASSPRAGPRPETGELFF. As DNA, the CDR3 is TGTGCCAGCAGCCCTCGGGCGGGACCTCGGCCAGAGACCGGGGAGCTGTTTTTT. The gene calls are TRBV3-1 (or the pseudogene TRBV3-2) and TRBJ2-2, with D possibly matching TRBD2 (6 bases). The CDR3 sequence is 18 residues long. The germline gives CDR1 LGHDT, CDR2 YNNKEL (reference sequence). V lost 4 bases and J 5 bases, leaving 23 bases between the germline ends.

The chain couples TRBV2 to TRBJ2-7; D possibly corresponds to TRBD2 (6 bases). CDR3 length equals 13 residues. V was cut by 6 bases and J by 7 bases, with 16 bases left in between. Germline V lookup: CDR1 SNHLY, CDR2 FYNNEI. The CDR3 protein is CASRGLMLGEQYV. The CDR3 DNA sequence: TGTGCCAGCAGGGGACTCATGCTGGGGGAGCAGTACGTC.

The chain uses TRBV20-1 and TRBJ2-1; maybe TRBD2 (6 bases). This CDR3 is built from 15 residues. From germline, CDR1 is DFQATT and CDR2 SNEGSKA (reference sequence). Between the trimmed V and J ends, which lost 3 bases and 4 bases, there was a span of 16 bases. In nucleotides, the CDR3 is TGCAGTGCTAGTCCTCATTTCCGGGGGTACAATGAGCAGTTCTTC. Translation gives CSASPHFRGYNEQFF.

The chain has TRBV7-6 and TRBJ2-5; possibly TRBD2 for D (5 bases). Trimming took 5 bases from V and 6 from J, leaving 16 bases between them. CDR1 SGHVS and CDR2 FNYEAQ come from the germline V gene. The CDR3 runs to 14 residues. CDR3 amino acids: CASSPGEGRQTQYF. The DNA of the CDR3 is TGTGCCAGCAGCCCGGGCGAGGGTAGGCAGACCCAGTACTTC.